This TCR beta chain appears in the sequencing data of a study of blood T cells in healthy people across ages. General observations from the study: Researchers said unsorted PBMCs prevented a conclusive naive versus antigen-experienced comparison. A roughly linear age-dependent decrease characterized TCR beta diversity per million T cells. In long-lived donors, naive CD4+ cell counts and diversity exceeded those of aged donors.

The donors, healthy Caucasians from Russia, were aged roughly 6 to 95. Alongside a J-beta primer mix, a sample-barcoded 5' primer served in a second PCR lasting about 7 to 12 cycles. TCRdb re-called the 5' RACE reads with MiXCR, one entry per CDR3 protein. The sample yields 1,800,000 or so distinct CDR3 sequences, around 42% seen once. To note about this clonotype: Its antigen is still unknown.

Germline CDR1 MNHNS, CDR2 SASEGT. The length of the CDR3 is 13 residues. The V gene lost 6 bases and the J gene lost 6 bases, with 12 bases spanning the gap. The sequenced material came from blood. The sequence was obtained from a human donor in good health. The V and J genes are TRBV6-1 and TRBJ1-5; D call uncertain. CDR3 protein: CASRGTVGQPQHF. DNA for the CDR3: TGTGCCAGCAGGGGAACTGTTGGTCAGCCCCAGCATTTT.